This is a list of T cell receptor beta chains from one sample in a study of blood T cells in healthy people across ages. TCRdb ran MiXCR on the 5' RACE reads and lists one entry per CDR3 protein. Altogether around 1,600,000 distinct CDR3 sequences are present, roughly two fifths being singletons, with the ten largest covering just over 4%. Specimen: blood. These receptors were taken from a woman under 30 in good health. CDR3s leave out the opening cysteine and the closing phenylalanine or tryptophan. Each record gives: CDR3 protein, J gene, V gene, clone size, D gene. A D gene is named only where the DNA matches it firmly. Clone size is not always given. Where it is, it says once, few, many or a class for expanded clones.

ASSTNGQGQETQY | TRBJ2-5 | TRBV7-9 | . | TRBD1
ASSFRSGTDTQY | TRBJ2-3 | TRBV7-2 | . | .
ASSLSYRGNSPLH | TRBJ1-6 | TRBV11-2 | . | TRBD1
AISEEVDEQF | TRBJ2-1 | TRBV10-3 | . | .
SARDGGRSNEQF | TRBJ2-1 | TRBV20-1 | . | .
SAPRVANTEAF | TRBJ1-1 | TRBV20-1 | . | .
SASPGRTLRPQH | TRBJ1-5 | TRBV20-1 | . | .
ATSDRVAGAFDNEQF | TRBJ2-1 | TRBV24-1 | few | TRBD2
ASRTTGGWPLGEQY | TRBJ2-7 | TRBV27 | . | TRBD1
ASSSWTTYEQY | TRBJ2-7 | TRBV7-2 | . | .
ASSVGSGGYEQF | TRBJ2-1 | TRBV9 | few | TRBD2
ASSRDSLSSYEQY | TRBJ2-7 | TRBV19 | many | .
ASSDSGGARANEQY | TRBJ2-5 | TRBV6-4 | . | .
ASSETVNYGYT | TRBJ1-2 | TRBV19 | few | .
ASSYSIGSSEQF | TRBJ2-1 | TRBV6-6 | . | .
ASSQDDTREAF | TRBJ1-1 | TRBV4-2 | . | .
SATPGLADYEQY | TRBJ2-7 | TRBV20-1 | . | TRBD2
ASSNRQGGTVRAF | TRBJ2-1 | TRBV5-1 | . | .
SVGLDNPYEQY | . | TRBV29-1 | . | .
ASTADRLSTDTQY | TRBJ2-3 | TRBV7-2 | . | .
ASSVEGRSTDTQY | TRBJ2-3 | TRBV9 | many | .
ATDRTYEQY | . | TRBV6-1 | . | TRBD1
SVEGAELGTDTQY | TRBJ2-3 | TRBV29-1 | many | .
SARPPVQGTDTQY | TRBJ2-3 | TRBV20-1 | . | TRBD1
ASSQEWRGFYEQY | TRBJ2-7 | TRBV4-3 | . | .
ASSLLLAYPSSYNEQF | TRBJ2-1 | TRBV5-1 | few | TRBD2
ASSRPHRGTDTQY | TRBJ2-3 | TRBV12-3/TRBV12-4 | few | .
ASSRQMNTEAF | TRBJ1-1 | TRBV7-2 | many | .
SAREGVSSYNSPPH | TRBJ1-6 | TRBV20-1 | . | .
ASTRGPTYEQY | TRBJ2-7 | TRBV5-8 | . | .
ASSFGRGDQETQY | TRBJ2-5 | TRBV12-3/TRBV12-4 | few | .
ASSQDLAGRYNEQF | TRBJ2-1 | TRBV14 | . | TRBD2
ASRDRAETQY | TRBJ2-5 | TRBV12-3/TRBV12-4 | many | TRBD1
ASSLIGSRQY | TRBJ2-3 | TRBV7-9 | few | .
ASSHQTDSNQPQH | TRBJ1-5 | TRBV4-1 | . | .
ASSLSGPYNQPQH | TRBJ1-5 | TRBV7-2 | . | .
ASSLYGLGYEQY | . | TRBV12-3/TRBV12-4 | . | .
ASSYVAGLAKNIQY | TRBJ2-4 | TRBV6-2/TRBV6-3 | few | .
ASSVEGSYEQY | TRBJ2-7 | TRBV7-2 | . | .
SARAGDNYGYT | TRBJ1-2 | TRBV20-1 | few | .
ASSLVAMWTSDSYEQY | TRBJ2-7 | TRBV7-9 | . | TRBD2
ARSIQGGSNQPQH | TRBJ1-5 | TRBV7-2 | . | .
SSGPSYTEAF | TRBJ1-1 | TRBV29-1 | . | .
ASSATGGASGISTDTQY | TRBJ2-3 | TRBV2 | . | .
ASSGLAGYEQY | . | TRBV27 | few | .
ASSHSGQYGYT | TRBJ1-2 | TRBV16 | . | .
SAREGTDYGFT | TRBJ1-2 | TRBV20-1 | . | TRBD1
ASSQTVYGYT | TRBJ1-2 | TRBV12-3/TRBV12-4 | . | .
STRGDQETQY | TRBJ2-5 | TRBV29-1 | . | TRBD2
SAIRAGTRIGAF | . | TRBV20-1 | . | .
ASSPTLLYSGANVLT | TRBJ2-6 | TRBV7-9 | few | .
ASSHRPSGEDQPQH | TRBJ1-5 | TRBV7-2 | . | .